The sequence of this T cell receptor (beta chain) was determined in a study of control samples from healthy donors and cancer patients. Measured with immunoSEQ multiplex PCR; TCRdb has only the in-frame clones, and not every one. The table has about 92,000 clones, roughly four fifths seen once. V dropped 0 bases and J dropped 3 bases, with 2 bases sitting between them. Germline values: CDR1 SGHTA, CDR2 FQGNSA. The CDR3 is 13 residues long. Sequencing input: blood. The rearrangement links TRBV7-2 to TRBJ2-2, with D unclear. The receptor was isolated from a woman aged 55 to 70 in good health. CDR3 DNA: TGTGCCAGCAGCTTAGCGGACACCGGGGAGCTGTTTTTT. As protein: CASSLADTGELFF.